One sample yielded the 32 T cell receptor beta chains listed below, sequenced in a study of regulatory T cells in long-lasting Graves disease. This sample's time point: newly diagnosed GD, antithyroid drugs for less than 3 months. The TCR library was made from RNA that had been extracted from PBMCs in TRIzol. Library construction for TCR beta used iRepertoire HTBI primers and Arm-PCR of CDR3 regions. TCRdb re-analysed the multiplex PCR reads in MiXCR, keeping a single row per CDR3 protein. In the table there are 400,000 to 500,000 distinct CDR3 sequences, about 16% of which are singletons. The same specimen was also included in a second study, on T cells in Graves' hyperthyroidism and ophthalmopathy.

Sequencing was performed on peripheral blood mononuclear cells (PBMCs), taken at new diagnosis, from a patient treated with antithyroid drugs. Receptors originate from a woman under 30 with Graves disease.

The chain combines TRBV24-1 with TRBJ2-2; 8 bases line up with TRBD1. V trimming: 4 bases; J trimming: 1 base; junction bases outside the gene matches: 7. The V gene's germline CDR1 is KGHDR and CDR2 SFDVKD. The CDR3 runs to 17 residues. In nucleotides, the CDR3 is TGTGCCACCAGTGACCTTGCCGGGACAGGGAACACCGGGGAGCTGTTTTTT. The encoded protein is CATSDLAGTGNTGELFF.

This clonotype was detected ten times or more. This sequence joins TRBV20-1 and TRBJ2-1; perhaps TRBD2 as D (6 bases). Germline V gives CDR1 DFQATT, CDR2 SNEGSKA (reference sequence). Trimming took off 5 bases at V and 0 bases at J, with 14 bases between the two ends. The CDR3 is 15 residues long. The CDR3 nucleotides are TGCAGTGCTCTCTTCGCGGGAAGCTCCTACAATGAGCAGTTCTTC. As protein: CSALFAGSSYNEQFF.

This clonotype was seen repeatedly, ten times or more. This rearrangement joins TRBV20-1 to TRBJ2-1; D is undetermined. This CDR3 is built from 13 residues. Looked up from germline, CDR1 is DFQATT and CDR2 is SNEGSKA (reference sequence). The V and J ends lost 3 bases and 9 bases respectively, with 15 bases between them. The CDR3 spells CSASKALVGEQFF. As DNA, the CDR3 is TGCAGTGCTAGTAAGGCCTTAGTGGGTGAGCAGTTCTTC.

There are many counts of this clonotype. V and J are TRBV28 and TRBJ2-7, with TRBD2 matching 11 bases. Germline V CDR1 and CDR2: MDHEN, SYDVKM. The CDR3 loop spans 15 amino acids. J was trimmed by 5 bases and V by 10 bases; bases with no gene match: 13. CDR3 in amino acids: CATRVAGGPGHEQYF. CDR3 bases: TGTGCCACCAGGGTAGCGGGAGGGCCGGGCCACGAGCAGTACTTC.

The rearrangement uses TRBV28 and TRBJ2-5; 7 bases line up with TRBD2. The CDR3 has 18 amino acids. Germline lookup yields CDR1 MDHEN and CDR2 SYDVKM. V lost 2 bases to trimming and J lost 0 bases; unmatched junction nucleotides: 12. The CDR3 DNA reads TGTGCCAGCAGTTTAGGGGACTACAAACGTCAGTACCAAGAGACCCAGTACTTC. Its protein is CASSLGDYKRQYQETQYF.

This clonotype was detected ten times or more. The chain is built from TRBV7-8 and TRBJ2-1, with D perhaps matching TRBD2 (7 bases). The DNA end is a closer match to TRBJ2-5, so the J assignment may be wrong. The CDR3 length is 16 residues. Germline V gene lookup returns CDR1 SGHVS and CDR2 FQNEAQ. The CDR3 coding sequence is TGTGCCAGCAGCTTATCTTTTCGGGGGAGGGGGGAGACCCAGTACTTC. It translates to CASSLSFRGRGETQYF.

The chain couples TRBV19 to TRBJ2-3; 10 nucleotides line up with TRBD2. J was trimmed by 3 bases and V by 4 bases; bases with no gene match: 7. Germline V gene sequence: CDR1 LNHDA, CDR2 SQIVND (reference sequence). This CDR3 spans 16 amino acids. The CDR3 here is CASSKLAGSGTDTQYF. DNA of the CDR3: TGTGCCAGTAGTAAACTAGCGGGGAGTGGTACAGATACGCAGTATTTT.

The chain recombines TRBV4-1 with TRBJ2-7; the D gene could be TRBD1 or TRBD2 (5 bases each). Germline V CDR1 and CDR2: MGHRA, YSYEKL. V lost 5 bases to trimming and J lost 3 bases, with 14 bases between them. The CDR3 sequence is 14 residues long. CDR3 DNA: TGCGCCAGCAGCAATCGGGGCACAATCTACGAGCAGTACTTC. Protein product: CASSNRGTIYEQYF.

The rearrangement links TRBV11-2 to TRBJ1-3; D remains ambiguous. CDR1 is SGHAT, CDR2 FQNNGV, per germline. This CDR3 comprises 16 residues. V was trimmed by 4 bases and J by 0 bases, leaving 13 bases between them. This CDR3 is CASSSPPLVSGNTIYF. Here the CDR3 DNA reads TGTGCCAGCAGCTCCCCACCTTTGGTCTCTGGAAACACCATATATTTT.

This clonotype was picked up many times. The CDR3 loop reads CAWSEEGAQYF. DNA for the CDR3: TGTGCCTGGAGTGAGGAGGGAGCGCAGTATTTT. V is TRBV30 and J is TRBJ2-3; possibly TRBD2 for D (6 bases). V gave up 1 base and J gave up 10 bases, with 9 bases separating them. The CDR3 runs to 11 residues. Germline V CDR1 and CDR2: GTSNPN, SVGIG (reference sequence).

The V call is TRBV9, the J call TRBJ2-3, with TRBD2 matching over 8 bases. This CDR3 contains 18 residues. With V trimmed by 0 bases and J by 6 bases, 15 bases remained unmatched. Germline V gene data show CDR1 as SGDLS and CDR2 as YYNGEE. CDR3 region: CASSVVPTGAGGGDTQYF. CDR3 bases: TGTGCCAGCAGCGTAGTCCCGACAGGCGCGGGAGGAGGGGATACGCAGTATTTT.

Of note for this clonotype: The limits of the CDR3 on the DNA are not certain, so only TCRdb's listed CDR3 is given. The CDR3 is CASSECARARAGGPKIRSIF. This chain joins TRBV25-1 and TRBJ2-3; the table gives TRBD2 as D, unverified against the DNA. From germline, CDR1 is MGHDK and CDR2 SYGVNS. The CDR3 totals 20 residues, both ends included.

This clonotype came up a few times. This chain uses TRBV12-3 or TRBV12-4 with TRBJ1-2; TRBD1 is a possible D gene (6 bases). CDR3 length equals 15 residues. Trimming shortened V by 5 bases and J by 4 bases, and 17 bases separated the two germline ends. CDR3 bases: TGTGCCAGCAGTCCCCGGGGGGGCAGGGGCTATGGCTACACCTTC. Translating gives CASSPRGGRGYGYTF.

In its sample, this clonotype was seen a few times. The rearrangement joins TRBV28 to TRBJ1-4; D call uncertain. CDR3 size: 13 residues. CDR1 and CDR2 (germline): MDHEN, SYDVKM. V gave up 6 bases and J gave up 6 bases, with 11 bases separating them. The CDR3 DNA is TGTGCCAGCAGGTTACAGATGTATGAAAAACTGTTTTTT. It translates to CASRLQMYEKLFF.

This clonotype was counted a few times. The CDR3 loop reads CSARDLLNTEAFF. CDR3 bases: TGCAGTGCTAGAGACCTCTTGAACACTGAAGCTTTCTTT. The chain uses TRBV20-1 and TRBJ1-1, with no clear D. Germline-derived CDR1 and CDR2 are DFQATT and SNEGSKA (reference sequence). The ends were cut back, 0 bases at V and 0 bases at J, with 5 bases in the middle. The CDR3 totals 13 residues.

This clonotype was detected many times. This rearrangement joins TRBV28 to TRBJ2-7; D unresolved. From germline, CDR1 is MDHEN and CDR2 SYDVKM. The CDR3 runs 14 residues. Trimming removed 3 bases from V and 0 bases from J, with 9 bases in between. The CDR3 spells CASSFHGHSYEQYF. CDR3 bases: TGTGCCAGCAGTTTTCACGGGCACTCCTACGAGCAGTACTTC.

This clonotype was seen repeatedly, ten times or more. CDR3 sequence (DNA): TGTGCCAGCAGCCACAGACTAGCGGGAGGGGGGAGCGACAATGAGCAGTTCTTC. Amino acids: CASSHRLAGGGSDNEQFF. This chain joins TRBV7-8 and TRBJ2-1; TRBD2 matches 14 bases. The germline gives CDR1 SGHVS, CDR2 FQNEAQ. The CDR3 extends over 18 amino acids. J gave up 5 bases and V 5 bases, and 11 bases lay outside the gene matches.

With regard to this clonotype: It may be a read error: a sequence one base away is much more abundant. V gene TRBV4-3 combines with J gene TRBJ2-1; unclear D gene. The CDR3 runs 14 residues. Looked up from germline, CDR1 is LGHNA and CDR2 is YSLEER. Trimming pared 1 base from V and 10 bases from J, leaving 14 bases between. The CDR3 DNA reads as TGCGCCAGCAGCCAAGTCGAGACCTTCAAGGAGCAGTTCTTC. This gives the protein CASSQVETFKEQFF.

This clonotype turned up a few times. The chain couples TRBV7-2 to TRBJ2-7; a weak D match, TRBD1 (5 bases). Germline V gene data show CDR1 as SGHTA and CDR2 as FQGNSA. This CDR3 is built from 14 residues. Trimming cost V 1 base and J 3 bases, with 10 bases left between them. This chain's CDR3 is CASSLDRIYYEQYF. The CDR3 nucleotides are TGTGCCAGCAGCTTAGACAGGATCTACTACGAGCAGTACTTC.

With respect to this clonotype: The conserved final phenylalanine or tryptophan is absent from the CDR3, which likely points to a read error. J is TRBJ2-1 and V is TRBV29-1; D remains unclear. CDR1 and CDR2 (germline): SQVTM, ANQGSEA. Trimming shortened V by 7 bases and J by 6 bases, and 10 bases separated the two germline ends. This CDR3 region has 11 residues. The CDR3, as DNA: TGCAGCGCCGAAAACTTCAATGAGCAGTTCCTC. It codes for CSAENFNEQFL.

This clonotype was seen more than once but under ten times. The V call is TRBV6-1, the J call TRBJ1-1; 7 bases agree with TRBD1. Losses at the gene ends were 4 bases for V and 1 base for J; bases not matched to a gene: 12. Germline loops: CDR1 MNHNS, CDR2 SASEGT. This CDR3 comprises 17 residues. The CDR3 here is CASSGIPGQTTNTEAFF. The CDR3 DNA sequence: TGTGCCAGCAGTGGGATTCCGGGACAGACTACGAACACTGAAGCTTTCTTT.

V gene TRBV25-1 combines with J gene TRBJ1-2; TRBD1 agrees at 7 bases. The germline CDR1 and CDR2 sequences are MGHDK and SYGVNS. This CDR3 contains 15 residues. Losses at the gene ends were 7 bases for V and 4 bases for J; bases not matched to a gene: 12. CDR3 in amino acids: CASTQLSTGIYGYTF. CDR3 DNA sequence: TGTGCCAGCACCCAACTTTCGACAGGGATCTATGGCTACACCTTC.

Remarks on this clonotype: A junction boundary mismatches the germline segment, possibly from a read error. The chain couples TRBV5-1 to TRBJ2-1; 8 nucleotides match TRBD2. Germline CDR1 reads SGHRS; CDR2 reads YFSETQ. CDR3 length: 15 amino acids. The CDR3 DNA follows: TGCGCCGGCAGCGTGGGACTAGACAATTACAATGAGCAGTTCTTC. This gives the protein CAGSVGLDNYNEQFF.

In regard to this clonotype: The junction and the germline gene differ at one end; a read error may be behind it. DNA of the CDR3: TGTGCCATCAGTGAGTCGAACCACCAAGAGACCCAGTACTTC. It specifies CAISESNHQETQYF. The genes are TRBV12-3 or TRBV12-4 and TRBJ2-5, with D uncertain. The CDR3 has 14 amino acids.

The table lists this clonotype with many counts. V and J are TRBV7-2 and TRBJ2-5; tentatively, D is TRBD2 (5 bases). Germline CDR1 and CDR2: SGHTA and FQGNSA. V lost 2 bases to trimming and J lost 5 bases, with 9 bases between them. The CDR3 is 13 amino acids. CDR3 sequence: CASSLLREETQYF. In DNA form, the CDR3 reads TGTGCCAGCAGCTTATTGAGGGAGGAGACCCAGTACTTC.

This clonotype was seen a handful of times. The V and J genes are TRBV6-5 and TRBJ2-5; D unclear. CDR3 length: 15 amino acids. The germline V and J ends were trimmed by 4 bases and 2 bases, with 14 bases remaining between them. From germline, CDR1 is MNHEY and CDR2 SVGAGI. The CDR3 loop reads CASSSPHVGQETQYF. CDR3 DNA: TGTGCCAGCAGTTCGCCCCATGTTGGGCAAGAGACCCAGTACTTC.

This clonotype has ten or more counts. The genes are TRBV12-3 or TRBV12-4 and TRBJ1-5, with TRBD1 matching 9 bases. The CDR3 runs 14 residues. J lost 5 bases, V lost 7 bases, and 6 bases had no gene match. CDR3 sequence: CASKRQGEYQPQHF. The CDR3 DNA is TGTGCCAGCAAACGACAGGGGGAGTATCAGCCCCAGCATTTT.

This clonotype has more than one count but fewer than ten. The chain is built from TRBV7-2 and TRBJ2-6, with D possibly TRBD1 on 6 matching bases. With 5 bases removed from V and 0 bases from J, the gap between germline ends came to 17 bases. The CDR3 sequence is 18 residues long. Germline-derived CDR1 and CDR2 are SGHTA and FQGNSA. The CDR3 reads CASSPAGAVFSGANVLTF. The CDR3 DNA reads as TGTGCCAGCAGCCCGGCAGGGGCCGTCTTCTCTGGGGCCAACGTCCTGACTTTC.

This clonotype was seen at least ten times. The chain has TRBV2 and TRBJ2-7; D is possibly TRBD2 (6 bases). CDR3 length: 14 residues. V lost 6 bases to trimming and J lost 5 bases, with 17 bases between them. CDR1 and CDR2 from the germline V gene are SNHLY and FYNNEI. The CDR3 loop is CASRQTSSSDEQYF. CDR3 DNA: TGTGCCAGCAGACAAACTAGCAGTTCGGACGAGCAGTACTTC.

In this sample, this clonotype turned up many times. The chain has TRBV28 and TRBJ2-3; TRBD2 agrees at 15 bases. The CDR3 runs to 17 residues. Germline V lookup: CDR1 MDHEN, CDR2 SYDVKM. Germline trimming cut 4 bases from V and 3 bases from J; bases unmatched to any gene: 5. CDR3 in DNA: TGTGCCAGCAGTTCGGGACTAGCGGGAGGACTGACAGATACGCAGTATTTT. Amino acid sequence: CASSSGLAGGLTDTQYF.

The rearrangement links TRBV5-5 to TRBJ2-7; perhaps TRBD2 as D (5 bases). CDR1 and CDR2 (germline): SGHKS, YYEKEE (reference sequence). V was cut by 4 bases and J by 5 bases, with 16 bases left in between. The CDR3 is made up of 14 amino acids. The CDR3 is CASSPTGNPDEQYF. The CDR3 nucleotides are TGTGCCAGCAGCCCAACGGGGAACCCAGACGAGCAGTACTTC.

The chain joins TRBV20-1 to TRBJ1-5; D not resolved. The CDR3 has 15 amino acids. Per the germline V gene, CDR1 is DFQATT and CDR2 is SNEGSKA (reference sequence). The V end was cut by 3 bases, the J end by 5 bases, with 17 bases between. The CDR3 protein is CSASGLDGPHQPQHF. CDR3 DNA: TGCAGTGCTAGTGGCCTAGACGGCCCCCATCAGCCCCAGCATTTT.